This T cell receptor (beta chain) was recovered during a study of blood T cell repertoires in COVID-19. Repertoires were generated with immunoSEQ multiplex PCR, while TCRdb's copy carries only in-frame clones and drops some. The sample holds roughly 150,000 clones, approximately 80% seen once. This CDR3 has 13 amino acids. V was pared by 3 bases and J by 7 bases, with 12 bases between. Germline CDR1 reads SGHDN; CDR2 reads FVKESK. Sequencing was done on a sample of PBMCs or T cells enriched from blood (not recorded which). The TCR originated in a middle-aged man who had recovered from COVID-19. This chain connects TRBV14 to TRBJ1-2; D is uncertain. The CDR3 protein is CASSQFSLRGYTF. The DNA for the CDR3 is TGTGCCAGCAGCCAGTTTAGTCTCCGTGGCTACACCTTC.